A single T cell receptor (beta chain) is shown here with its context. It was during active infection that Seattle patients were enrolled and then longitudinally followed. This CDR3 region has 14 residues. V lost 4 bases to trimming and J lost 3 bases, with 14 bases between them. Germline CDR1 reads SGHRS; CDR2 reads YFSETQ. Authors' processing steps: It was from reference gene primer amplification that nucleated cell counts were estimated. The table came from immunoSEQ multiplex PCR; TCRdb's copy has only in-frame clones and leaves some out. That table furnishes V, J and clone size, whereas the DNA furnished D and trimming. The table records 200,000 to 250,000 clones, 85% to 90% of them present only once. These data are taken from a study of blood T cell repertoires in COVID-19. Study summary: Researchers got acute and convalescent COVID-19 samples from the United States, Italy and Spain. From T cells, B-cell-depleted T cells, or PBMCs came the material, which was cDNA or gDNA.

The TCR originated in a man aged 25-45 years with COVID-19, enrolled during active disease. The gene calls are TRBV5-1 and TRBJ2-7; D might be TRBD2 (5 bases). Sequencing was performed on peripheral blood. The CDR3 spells CASSPGSTRYEQYF. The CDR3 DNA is TGCGCCAGCAGCCCGGGGTCGACTCGCTACGAGCAGTACTTC.